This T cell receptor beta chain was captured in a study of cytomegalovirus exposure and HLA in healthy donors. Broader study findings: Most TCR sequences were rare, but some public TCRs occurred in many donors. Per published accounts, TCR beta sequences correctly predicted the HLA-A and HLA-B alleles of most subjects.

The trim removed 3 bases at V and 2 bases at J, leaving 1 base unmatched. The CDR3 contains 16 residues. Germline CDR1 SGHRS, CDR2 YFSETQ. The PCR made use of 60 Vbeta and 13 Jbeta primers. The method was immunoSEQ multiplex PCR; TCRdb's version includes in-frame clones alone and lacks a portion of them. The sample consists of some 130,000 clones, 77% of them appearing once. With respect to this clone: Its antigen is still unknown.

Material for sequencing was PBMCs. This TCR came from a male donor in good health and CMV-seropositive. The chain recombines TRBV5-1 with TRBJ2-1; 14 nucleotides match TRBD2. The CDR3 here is CASSWGLAGAYNEQFF. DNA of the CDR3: TGCGCCAGCAGCTGGGGACTAGCGGGGGCCTACAATGAGCAGTTCTTC.